The T cell receptor beta chain described here comes from a study of yellow fever vaccine responses in identical twins. TCRdb re-called the RT-PCR reads through MiXCR, storing one row per CDR3 protein. This table holds around 33,000 distinct CDR3 sequences, less than 70% found once. V lost 5 bases to trimming and J lost 5 bases; unmatched junction nucleotides: 6. The CDR3 extends over 15 amino acids. In germline, CDR1 is MRHNA, CDR2 SNTAGT. The sequences come from T cells from blood (PBMCs), unsorted or a sorted subset (not recorded which), collected before or after yellow fever vaccination (not recorded which). The sequence was collected from a woman under 30 who received the yellow fever vaccine. The chain couples TRBV6-4 to TRBJ2-2, with 9 positions matching TRBD2. The CDR3 sequence is CASSLSGSETGELFF. CDR3 coding DNA: TGTGCCAGCAGTCTTAGCGGGAGCGAAACCGGGGAGCTGTTTTTT.